The T cell receptor beta chain under discussion was sequenced for a study of blood T cells in healthy people across ages. As for this clonotype: Its antigen is currently unknown.

PCR was performed a second time for about 7 to 12 cycles using a sample-barcoded 5' primer and a J-beta primer mix. TCRdb called the 5' RACE reads again in MiXCR, with one record for every CDR3 protein. The profile shows more than 700,000 distinct CDR3 sequences, 35% to 60% of them singletons. General study results and limits: As age increased, TCR beta diversity per million T cells fell in a roughly linear fashion.

This receptor was taken from a man aged 80 or over in good health. The material sequenced was blood.

The CDR3 reads CASSELTGYYGYTF. The CDR3, as DNA: TGTGCCAGCAGCGAGTTGACAGGGTACTATGGCTACACCTTC. This chain uses TRBV7-9 with TRBJ1-2; 7 bases match TRBD1. The V gene's germline CDR1 is SEHNR and CDR2 FQNEAQ (reference sequence). Germline trimming cut 5 bases from V and 3 bases from J; bases unmatched to any gene: 6. This CDR3 has 14 residues.